Below, 20 T cell receptor beta chains from the same sample are listed, as sequenced in a study of T cells in Graves' hyperthyroidism and ophthalmopathy. The CDR3 regions of TCR beta were amplified from RNA transcripts. The TCR CDR3 first-round RT-PCR relied on the HTBI primer set. TCRdb reanalysed the multiplex PCR reads using MiXCR and keeps one entry per CDR3 protein. This table holds approximately 640,000 distinct CDR3 sequences, roughly 17% found once. The sequenced material came from blood. These receptors all come from a man in his forties or fifties with Graves' hyperthyroidism.

This clonotype was seen many times. The rearrangement uses TRBV6-2 or TRBV6-3 and TRBJ2-7; possibly TRBD2 for D (5 bases). V lost 3 bases to trimming and J lost 3 bases, with 12 bases between them. The CDR3 has 14 residues. CDR1 is MNHEY and CDR2 is SVGEGT in the germline V gene. CDR3: CASSYPGLNYEQYF. The CDR3 nucleotides read TGTGCCAGCAGTTATCCAGGACTGAACTACGAGCAGTACTTC.

This chain uses TRBV6-1 with TRBJ2-3; D ambiguous. Germline loops: CDR1 MNHNS, CDR2 SASEGT. The ends were cut back, 6 bases at V and 0 bases at J, with 13 bases in the middle. The CDR3 has 15 residues. In DNA, the CDR3 is TGTGCCAGCAGCTTCCGGGCCTTTAGCACAGATACGCAGTATTTT. This codes for CASSFRAFSTDTQYF.

This clonotype has a count of ten or more. The chain is built from TRBV30 and TRBJ2-2; D possibly corresponds to TRBD1 (6 bases). Per germline, CDR1 GTSNPN and CDR2 SVGIG (reference sequence). The CDR3 totals 14 residues. V gave up 1 base and J gave up 6 bases, with 12 bases separating them. The CDR3 bases are TGTGCCTGGAGTGACAGGGCCGAGTCCGGGGAGCTGTTTTTT. Translation: CAWSDRAESGELFF.

As for this clonotype: A read error may be the cause here, since a much bigger clone is one base away. The genes are TRBV28 and TRBJ2-7, with 11 positions matching TRBD1. Germline loops: CDR1 MDHEN, CDR2 SYDVKM. CDR3 length: 15 residues. The CDR3 sequence is CASSFTGTGGNEQHF. The CDR3 nucleotides read TGTGCCAGCAGTTTTACCGGGACAGGGGGAAACGAGCAGCACTTC. The full variable domain, rest sourced from reference TRBV28 and TRBJ2-7, is DVKVTQSSRYLVKRTGEKVFLECVQDMDHENMFWYRQDPGLGLRLIYFSYDVKMKEKGDIPEGYSVSREKKERFSLILESASTNQTSMYLCASSFTGTGGNEQHFGPGTRLTVT.

The table lists this clonotype with a few counts. CDR3 amino acids: CASRAQVETEAFF. The CDR3, as DNA: TGCGCCAGCAGGGCACAGGTTGAGACTGAAGCTTTCTTT. The chain employs TRBV5-1 and TRBJ1-1; D is perhaps TRBD1 (5 bases). Trimming shortened V by 5 bases and J by 5 bases, and 13 bases separated the two germline ends. Germline CDR1 and CDR2: SGHRS and YFSETQ. The CDR3 consists of 13 residues.

This rearrangement joins TRBV5-4 to TRBJ2-1, with TRBD1 matching 11 bases. V lost 4 bases, J lost 9 bases, and 18 bases stayed unmatched. Per the germline V gene, CDR1 is SGHNT and CDR2 is YYREEE (reference sequence). The CDR3 runs 18 residues. In nucleotides, the CDR3 is TGTGCCAGCAGCCCACTGGGCCGGGGGGACAGGGGGTTGGCTGAGCAGTTCTTC. This gives the protein CASSPLGRGDRGLAEQFF.

There are many counts of this clonotype. The chain recombines TRBV11-2 with TRBJ2-5; D is ambiguous. Between the trimmed V and J ends, which lost 5 bases and 2 bases, there was a span of 12 bases. Germline V lookup: CDR1 SGHAT, CDR2 FQNNGV. This CDR3 has 14 amino acids. The DNA of the CDR3 is TGTGCCAGCAGCCCTTACGAAGAACAAGAGACCCAGTACTTC. This sequence encodes CASSPYEEQETQYF.

This clonotype has at least ten counts. The V and J genes are TRBV29-1 and TRBJ2-7; no clear D. The CDR3 totals 11 residues. Germline V gene data show CDR1 as SQVTM and CDR2 as ANQGSEA. V dropped 5 bases and J dropped 2 bases, with 7 bases sitting between them. CDR3: CSVTGAYEQYF. In nucleotides, the CDR3 is TGCAGCGTTACTGGTGCCTACGAGCAGTACTTC.

This clonotype was picked up many times. The rearrangement joins TRBV2 to TRBJ2-4, with D uncertain. The CDR3 is 14 amino acids. The V end lost 1 base, the J end lost 1 base, and 5 bases lay between the germline ends. The germline V gene has CDR1 SNHLY and CDR2 FYNNEI. CDR3 in DNA: TGTGCCAGCAGTGAAGGGTGGGCCAAAAACATTCAGTACTTC. This gives the protein CASSEGWAKNIQYF.

In its sample, this clonotype was seen many times. The chain combines TRBV28 with TRBJ2-1; TRBD1 aligns across 10 bases. The CDR3 has 15 residues. Germline assignment: CDR1 MDHEN and CDR2 SYDVKM. After removal of 2 bases from V and 6 bases from J, the junction contained 4 bases not matched to a gene. For the CDR3, the DNA is TGTGCCAGCAGTTTAACCGGGACAGGGGTCAATGAGCAGTTCTTC. Translating it yields CASSLTGTGVNEQFF.

This clonotype was detected a few times. This chain connects TRBV29-1 to TRBJ1-2, with D perhaps TRBD1 (5 bases). Trimming took off 6 bases at V and 7 bases at J, with 21 bases between the two ends. Germline loops: CDR1 SQVTM, CDR2 ANQGSEA. The CDR3 contains 14 residues. The CDR3, as DNA: TGCAGCGTGCCTGAGGGCGGGGGGAGGAGTGGCTACACCTTC. Protein sequence: CSVPEGGGRSGYTF.

V gene TRBV9 combines with J gene TRBJ2-7; 7 bases are a match to TRBD1. The CDR3 runs to 14 residues. The germline CDR1 and CDR2 sequences are SGDLS and YYNGEE. The ends lost 4 bases at V and 2 bases at J; junction bases unmatched: 6. The CDR3 spells CASSLQGIPYEQYF. CDR3 coding DNA: TGTGCCAGCAGCTTACAGGGGATTCCCTACGAGCAGTACTTC.

Only a few counts were recorded for this clonotype. The chain joins TRBV28 to TRBJ2-5; possible D gene TRBD1, 5 bases. Trimming took 7 bases from V and 7 from J, leaving 16 bases between them. Germline CDR1 reads MDHEN; CDR2 reads SYDVKM. This CDR3 has 13 residues. The CDR3 sequence is CASNPGERGTQYF. DNA of the CDR3: TGTGCCAGCAATCCTGGGGAAAGGGGGACCCAGTACTTC.

This clonotype was seen only a few times. The chain employs TRBV5-1 and TRBJ2-2, with 7 bases identical to TRBD2. The CDR3 length is 14 residues. The V gene's germline CDR1 is SGHRS and CDR2 YFSETQ. Trimming removed 4 bases from V and 3 bases from J; junction bases left unmatched: 3. CDR3 bases: TGCGCCAGCAGCGGGCTAGCGGACACCGGGGAGCTGTTTTTT. It is translated as CASSGLADTGELFF.

To note about this clonotype: Given a much more abundant clone one base away, this may be a read error. The chain employs TRBV14 and TRBJ1-2, with D maybe TRBD1 (5 bases). CDR1 and CDR2 from the germline V gene are SGHDN and FVKESK. The CDR3 spans 13 residues. CDR3 sequence (DNA): TGTGCCAGCAGCTCCCCAGGGAAGTATGGCTACGCCTTC. It translates to CASSSPGKYGYAF.

Many counts were recorded for this clonotype. V gene TRBV7-2 combines with J gene TRBJ1-6; possible D gene TRBD1, 5 bases. The CDR3 totals 18 residues. With 1 base removed from V and 8 bases from J, the gap between germline ends came to 21 bases. Per the germline V gene, CDR1 is SGHTA and CDR2 is FQGNSA. CDR3 loop: CASSLGQGFRRGYSPLHF. In DNA form, the CDR3 reads TGTGCCAGCAGCTTAGGCCAGGGTTTTCGTCGAGGCTATTCACCCCTCCACTTT.

This clonotype was picked up a small number of times. The chain links TRBV18 to TRBJ2-1, with TRBD2 matching 14 bases. This CDR3 has 16 residues. Unmatched junction bases numbered 4, after V lost 2 bases and J lost 7 bases. In germline, CDR1 is KGHSH, CDR2 LQKENI. As DNA, the CDR3 is TGTGCCAGCTCACCAAGGGGACTAGCGGGAGAGAATGAGCAGTTCTTC. Protein sequence: CASSPRGLAGENEQFF.

The chain uses TRBV18 and TRBJ2-2; D is possibly TRBD2 (6 bases). CDR3 length: 16 amino acids. V was cut by 0 bases and J by 4 bases, with 12 bases left in between. The germline V gene has CDR1 KGHSH and CDR2 LQKENI. The CDR3 region is CASSPPSFGSTGELFF. CDR3 bases: TGTGCCAGCTCACCACCCAGTTTCGGGAGCACCGGGGAGCTGTTTTTT. The full variable domain, with the rest looked up from reference TRBV18 and TRBJ2-2, is NAGVMQNPRHLVRRRGQEARLRCSPMKGHSHVYWYRQLPEEGLKFMVYLQKENIIDESGMPKERFSAEFPKEGPSILRIQQVVRGDSAAYFCASSPPSFGSTGELFFGEGSRLTVL.

In its sample, this clonotype was seen a few times. This chain joins TRBV28 and TRBJ1-4, with D perhaps TRBD1 (6 bases). The CDR3 consists of 15 residues. The germline V gene encodes CDR1 MDHEN and CDR2 SYDVKM. Between the trimmed V and J ends, which lost 5 bases and 0 bases, there was a span of 10 bases. This chain's CDR3 is CASSLDRATNEKLFF. The DNA of the CDR3 is TGTGCCAGCAGTCTGGACAGAGCAACTAATGAAAAACTGTTTTTT. The complete variable domain, with remaining parts taken from reference TRBV28 and TRBJ1-4, reads DVKVTQSSRYLVKRTGEKVFLECVQDMDHENMFWYRQDPGLGLRLIYFSYDVKMKEKGDIPEGYSVSREKKERFSLILESASTNQTSMYLCASSLDRATNEKLFFGSGTQLSVL.

This clonotype was seen ten or more times. This chain connects TRBV30 to TRBJ1-4, with 8 bases fitting TRBD1. This CDR3 contains 14 residues. Germline CDR1 reads GTSNPN; CDR2 reads SVGIG (reference sequence). Trimming cost V 3 bases and J 8 bases; bases outside gene matches: 8. The CDR3 here is CAWSGTGRDEKLFF. The CDR3 DNA reads TGTGCCTGGAGCGGGACAGGACGGGACGAAAAACTGTTTTTT.